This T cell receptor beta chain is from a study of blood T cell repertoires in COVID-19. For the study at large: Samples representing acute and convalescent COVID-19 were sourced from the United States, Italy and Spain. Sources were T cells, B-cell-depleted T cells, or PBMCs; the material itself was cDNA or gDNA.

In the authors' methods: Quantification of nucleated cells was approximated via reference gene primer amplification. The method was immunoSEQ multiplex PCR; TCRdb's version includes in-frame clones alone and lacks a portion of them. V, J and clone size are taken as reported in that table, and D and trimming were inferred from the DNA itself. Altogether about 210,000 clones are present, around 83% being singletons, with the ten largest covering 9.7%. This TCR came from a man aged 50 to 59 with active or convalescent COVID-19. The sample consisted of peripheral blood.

The CDR3 loop reads CASSLAGTDTQYF. Here the CDR3 DNA reads TGTGCCAGCAGCTTGGCAGGCACAGATACGCAGTATTTT. V is TRBV6-5 and J is TRBJ2-3; no reliable D call. Germline V gene data show CDR1 as MNHEY and CDR2 as SVGAGI. Trimming removed 6 bases at V and 1 base at J, with 8 bases between. There are 13 residues in the CDR3.